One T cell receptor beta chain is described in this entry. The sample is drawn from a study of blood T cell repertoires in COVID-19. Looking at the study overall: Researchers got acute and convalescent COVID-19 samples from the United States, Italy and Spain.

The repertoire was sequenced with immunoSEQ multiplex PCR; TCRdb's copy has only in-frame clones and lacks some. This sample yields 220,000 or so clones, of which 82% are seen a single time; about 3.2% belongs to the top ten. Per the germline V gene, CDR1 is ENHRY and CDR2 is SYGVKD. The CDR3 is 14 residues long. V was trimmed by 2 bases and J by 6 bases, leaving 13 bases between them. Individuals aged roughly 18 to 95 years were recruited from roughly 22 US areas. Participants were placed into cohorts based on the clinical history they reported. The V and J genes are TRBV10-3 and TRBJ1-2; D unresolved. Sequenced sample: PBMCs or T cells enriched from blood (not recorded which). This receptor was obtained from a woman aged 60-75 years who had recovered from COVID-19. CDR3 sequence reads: CAISEGGFGNGYTF. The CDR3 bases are TGTGCCATCAGTGAGGGCGGATTTGGAAATGGCTACACCTTC.